This is a list of T cell receptor beta chains from one sample in a study of cytomegalovirus exposure and HLA in healthy donors. Some clones are missing from TCRdb's copy, which holds only in-frame ones; the method was immunoSEQ multiplex PCR. The sample shows over 150,000 clones, 65% to 80% of them seen only once. Sequenced material: PBMCs. The origin of the receptors is a woman aged 40 to 50 in good health and CMV-seronegative. Both conserved end residues are part of each CDR3. A D gene is named only where the DNA matches it firmly.

TRBJ2-3 TRBV6-4 - CASSDSQGLTDTQYF
TRBJ1-2 TRBV25-1 - CASSSSGESNYGYTF
TRBJ2-1 TRBV5-6 TRBD2 CASSSPTLAGGPNEQFF
TRBJ2-2 TRBV13 TRBD2 CASSLGEGLYTGELFF
TRBJ1-1 TRBV28 TRBD1 CASSLAGGRIVTEAFF
TRBJ1-4 TRBV7-9 TRBD1 CASSPWTGGKSTNEKLFF
TRBJ1-2 TRBV10-3 - CAISAEYGYTF
TRBJ2-2 TRBV29-1 - CSVFYTGELFF
TRBJ1-1 TRBV11-2 - CASSFDRNTEAFF
TRBJ1-2 TRBV4-2 - CASSQEVRGRDYYGYTF
TRBJ1-2 TRBV11-2 - CASSLDWQGWVAF
TRBJ1-2 TRBV28 TRBD1 CASSFGDRVQGYTF
TRBJ1-4 TRBV7-9 - CASSSSEKLFF
TRBJ2-3 TRBV7-9 TRBD2 CSSSFTTSGLTDTQYF
TRBJ2-7 TRBV27 - CASSYKAGYEQYF
TRBJ2-2 TRBV9 - CASSPRFGELFF
TRBJ1-1 TRBV19 - CASSITDTLNTEAFF
TRBJ1-6 TRBV2 TRBD1 CASSEQGDNSPLHF
TRBJ2-7 TRBV10-3 - CAISVDSNEQYF
TRBJ2-2 TRBV2 TRBD1 CASSARTGNTGELFF
TRBJ1-4 TRBV7-9 TRBD1 CASSPGQAATNEKLFF
TRBJ1-5 TRBV19 - CASSSRGIVGNQPQHF
TRBJ2-7 TRBV21-1 - CASSVGLAPYEQYF
TRBJ2-3 TRBV5-6 TRBD1 CASSPLIGTGANTQYF
TRBJ1-1 TRBV28 - CASSFGGLERNTEAFF
TRBJ1-2 TRBV6-5 TRBD1 CASSYARDSSVGYTF
TRBJ2-7 TRBV30 - CAWSVQGNKQYF
TRBJ2-3 TRBV2 - CASVLTDTQYF
TRBJ2-3 TRBV27 - CASSFWASTDTQYF
TRBJ2-7 TRBV7-2 - CASSLRPGASYEQYF
TRBJ1-3 TRBV2 - CASSALHGGMRNTIYF
TRBJ1-1 TRBV10-3 - CAISERQGGLGTEAFF
TRBJ1-1 TRBV7-9 - CSSSTGPGTEAFF